This passage covers 22 T cell receptor beta chains from one sample sequenced in a study of blood T cell repertoires in COVID-19. TCRdb's copy holds only in-frame clones and misses some; the assay was immunoSEQ multiplex PCR. The sample gives around 250,000 clones, roughly nine tenths of which show up once; approximately 1.2% is in the top ten. Sequenced input: PBMCs or T cells enriched from blood (not recorded which). These receptors were obtained from a human donor in a cohort exposed to, infected with or recovered from COVID-19 (not recorded which). The donor label of this sample is uncertain.

This clone has only a few counts. The chain recombines TRBV7-9 with TRBJ1-2, with D possibly matching TRBD1 (5 bases). V gave up 1 base and J gave up 6 bases, with 12 bases separating them. Looked up from germline, CDR1 is SEHNR and CDR2 is FQNEAQ (reference sequence). The CDR3 has 14 residues. The DNA of the CDR3 is TGTGCCAGCAGCTTAGGCCACGGAGGGGATGGCTACACCTTC. Translation gives CASSLGHGGDGYTF.

V and J are TRBV3-1 (or the pseudogene TRBV3-2) and TRBJ1-3; D ambiguous. Deletions cut 4 bases from V and 2 bases from J, with 12 bases between. The germline CDR1 and CDR2 sequences are LGHDT and YNNKEL (reference sequence). CDR3 length: 15 residues. CDR3 bases: TGTGCCAGCAGCCGAGGAGTGGTGGCTGGAAACACCATATATTTT. Protein sequence: CASSRGVVAGNTIYF.

The rearrangement joins TRBV19 to TRBJ2-3; 8 nucleotides line up with TRBD2. The J segment lost 3 bases and the V segment lost 6 bases, leaving 14 bases of the junction unmatched. The CDR3 sequence is 17 residues long. CDR1 and CDR2 (germline): LNHDA, SQIVND (reference sequence). The CDR3 DNA reads TGTGCCAGTAGCAGGACCCGGGGGGGGGTCGGGACAGATACGCAGTATTTT. Protein sequence: CASSRTRGGVGTDTQYF.

V and J are TRBV30 and TRBJ1-1; perhaps TRBD1 as D (5 bases). In germline, CDR1 is GTSNPN, CDR2 SVGIG (reference sequence). V was cut by 2 bases and J by 5 bases, with 24 bases left in between. The CDR3 length is 17 residues. CDR3 in DNA: TGTGCCTGGAGTTGGGCAGACAGCGCTCTTTCGCGGACTGAAGCTTTCTTT. Encoded protein: CAWSWADSALSRTEAFF.

This clone occurred once. The V call is TRBV3-1 (or the pseudogene TRBV3-2), the J call TRBJ2-2; 10 nucleotides match TRBD2. The CDR3 totals 15 residues. CDR1 is LGHDT, CDR2 YNNKEL, per germline (reference sequence). V dropped 4 bases and J dropped 7; count of bases not matched to a gene: 6. CDR3 in DNA: TGTGCCAGCAGCCCTAGCGGGGGCCGGGTCGGGGAGCTGTTTTTT. Protein sequence: CASSPSGGRVGELFF.

J is TRBJ2-7 and V is TRBV6-5; TRBD1 agrees at 8 bases. The ends lost 6 bases at V and 2 bases at J; junction bases unmatched: 6. This CDR3 comprises 14 residues. From germline, CDR1 is MNHEY and CDR2 SVGAGI. The CDR3 nucleotides read TGTGCCAGCAGCACAGGGGGTTTCCCCTACGAGCAGTACTTC. Residues: CASSTGGFPYEQYF.

V and J are TRBV2 and TRBJ1-6; 9 nucleotides align to TRBD1. V lost 6 bases, J lost 7 bases, and 1 base stayed unmatched. The CDR3 extends over 13 amino acids. Germline loops: CDR1 SNHLY, CDR2 FYNNEI. The CDR3 spells CASRTGGNSPLHF. As DNA, the CDR3 is TGTGCCAGCAGGACAGGGGGGAATTCACCCCTCCACTTT.

J is TRBJ2-5 and V is TRBV5-1; 7 nucleotides line up with TRBD2. The V and J ends lost 0 bases and 1 base, in that order; junction bases with no gene match: 3. The CDR3 length is 15 residues. Germline V gene sequence: CDR1 SGHRS, CDR2 YFSETQ. CDR3 sequence (DNA): TGCGCCAGCAGCTTGGAGCGGGGAGCCCAAGAGACCCAGTACTTC. Protein: CASSLERGAQETQYF.

The gene calls are TRBV9 and TRBJ2-1; 7 positions match TRBD2. CDR1 and CDR2 from the germline V gene are SGDLS and YYNGEE. V lost 4 bases to trimming and J lost 7 bases; unmatched junction nucleotides: 14. The CDR3 is 16 amino acids. The CDR3 loop reads CASSYTTGGFGNEQFF. The DNA for the CDR3 is TGTGCCAGCAGCTATACAACGGGGGGTTTCGGGAATGAGCAGTTCTTC.

J is TRBJ1-2 and V is TRBV15, with 8 nucleotides matching TRBD1. With 3 bases clipped from V and 6 bases from J, the junction kept 12 bases outside the gene matches. The CDR3 loop spans 16 amino acids. Germline assignment: CDR1 LNHNV and CDR2 YYDKDF (reference sequence). CDR3 sequence (DNA): TGTGCCACCAGCAGCTATTCGACAGGGGTGCGGGATGGCTACACCTTC. Residues: CATSSYSTGVRDGYTF.

The gene calls are TRBV2 and TRBJ1-1; TRBD1 matches 8 bases. Unmatched junction bases numbered 10, after V lost 6 bases and J lost 1 base. This CDR3 comprises 16 residues. The V gene's germline CDR1 is SNHLY and CDR2 FYNNEI. The CDR3 region is CASSHNIGTGNTEAFF. CDR3 bases: TGTGCCAGCAGCCACAACATCGGGACAGGGAACACTGAAGCTTTCTTT.

V is TRBV4-3 and J is TRBJ1-2; D gene ambiguous. CDR1 and CDR2 from the germline V gene are LGHNA and YSLEER. With 2 bases removed from V and 7 bases from J, the gap between germline ends came to 8 bases. CDR3 length: 12 amino acids. CDR3 nucleotide sequence: TGCGCCAGCAGCCAAAAGCGGGGTGGCTACACCTTC. This sequence encodes CASSQKRGGYTF.

V is TRBV6-5 and J is TRBJ1-3, with 7 bases lining up with TRBD1. The trim removed 4 bases at V and 4 bases at J, leaving 4 bases unmatched. The CDR3 sequence is 14 residues long. CDR1 is MNHEY, CDR2 SVGAGI, per germline. CDR3 loop: CASSSTGHGNTIYF. In nucleotides, the CDR3 is TGTGCCAGCAGTTCGACAGGGCACGGAAACACCATATATTTT.

The chain joins TRBV2 to TRBJ1-4, with TRBD1 identical over 7 bases. CDR1 SNHLY and CDR2 FYNNEI come from the germline V gene. The CDR3 runs 14 residues. Trimming removed 6 bases from V and 4 bases from J; junction bases left unmatched: 5. The CDR3, as DNA: TGTGCCAGCAGACAGGGGTCCAATAATGAAAAACTGTTTTTT. Encoded protein: CASRQGSNNEKLFF. The whole variable domain, filled in from reference TRBV2 and TRBJ1-4, reads EPEVTQTPSHQVTQMGQEVILRCVPISNHLYFYWYRQILGQKVEFLVSFYNNEISEKSEIFDDQFSVERPDGSNFTLKIRSTKLEDSAMYFCASRQGSNNEKLFFGSGTQLSVL.

This rearrangement joins TRBV7-9 to TRBJ2-1; the match to TRBD2 covers 10 bases. CDR3 length: 17 residues. Germline V CDR1 and CDR2: SEHNR, FQNEAQ (reference sequence). V was clipped by 1 base and J by 2 bases; unmatched bases: 5. CDR3 region: CASSLVQRGGPYNEQFF. CDR3 nucleotides: TGTGCCAGCAGCTTAGTACAGCGGGGGGGCCCCTACAATGAGCAGTTCTTC.

This clone was detected a few times. The chain links TRBV27 to TRBJ1-1, with 8 bases fitting TRBD1. The V gene end was trimmed by 9 bases and the J gene end by 0 bases; junction bases not matched to a gene: 3. The CDR3 runs 13 residues. Germline V gene data show CDR1 as MNHEY and CDR2 as SMNVEV (reference sequence). CDR3 sequence: CASRDRMNTEAFF. CDR3 nucleotides: TGTGCCAGTCGGGACAGGATGAACACTGAAGCTTTCTTT.

V is TRBV7-9 and J is TRBJ2-7, with no clear D. CDR3 length: 15 amino acids. Trimming stripped 2 bases from V and 0 bases from J, with 11 bases between. Germline values: CDR1 SEHNR, CDR2 FQNEAQ (reference sequence). The CDR3 here is CASSLLVSYSYEQYF. The CDR3 nucleotides read TGTGCCAGCAGCTTACTAGTCTCATACTCCTACGAGCAGTACTTC.

The chain carries TRBV15 and TRBJ1-1, with 8 positions matching TRBD1. The CDR3 sequence is 13 residues long. V lost 4 bases and J lost 5; bases outside the gene matches: 3. Germline CDR1 and CDR2: LNHNV and YYDKDF (reference sequence). CDR3 DNA sequence: TGTGCCACCAGCATTGACAGGGGTACTGAAGCTTTCTTT. Translated: CATSIDRGTEAFF.

This chain joins TRBV7-9 and TRBJ1-4, with 8 bases lining up with TRBD1. Germline V lookup: CDR1 SEHNR, CDR2 FQNEAQ (reference sequence). The CDR3 runs 14 residues. The J segment lost 6 bases and the V segment lost 5 bases, leaving 5 bases of the junction unmatched. The CDR3 here is CASSGTGKYEKLFF. The CDR3 coding sequence is TGTGCCAGCAGCGGGACAGGCAAATATGAAAAACTGTTTTTT.

The chain combines TRBV29-1 with TRBJ1-1, with D possibly TRBD1 on 5 matching bases. Germline lookup yields CDR1 SQVTM and CDR2 ANQGSEA. This CDR3 has 13 residues. V gave up 6 bases and J gave up 3 bases, with 14 bases separating them. CDR3 residues: CSVLTVTDTEAFF. The CDR3 region has the DNA TGCAGCGTCTTGACAGTCACCGACACTGAAGCTTTCTTT. The full variable domain, its missing parts supplied by reference TRBV29-1 and TRBJ1-1, is SAVISQKPSRDICQRGTSLTIQCQVDSQVTMMFWYRQQPGQSLTLIATANQGSEATYESGFVIDKFPISRPNLTFSTLTVSNMSPEDSSIYLCSVLTVTDTEAFFGQGTRLTVV.

Worth noting for this clone: The same CDR3 arises from other DNA sequences in this sample as well. The chain combines TRBV30 with TRBJ2-7; D is unresolved. The V end was cut by 0 bases, the J end by 4 bases, with 4 bases between. Germline V lookup: CDR1 GTSNPN, CDR2 SVGIG (reference sequence). This CDR3 region has 11 residues. The CDR3 DNA reads as TGTGCCTGGAGTGTACTATACGAGCAGTACTTC. It translates to CAWSVLYEQYF. The full variable domain, completed using reference TRBV30 and TRBJ2-7, is SQTIHQWPATLVQPVGSPLSLECTVEGTSNPNLYWYRQAAGRGLQLLFYSVGIGQISSEVPQNLSASRPQDRQFILSSKKLLLSDSGFYLCAWSVLYEQYFGPGTRLTVT.

V and J are TRBV28 and TRBJ1-1, with D perhaps matching TRBD1 (5 bases). The germline gives CDR1 MDHEN, CDR2 SYDVKM. Trimming removed 2 bases at V and 1 base at J, with 8 bases between. This CDR3 has 14 residues. The CDR3 coding sequence is TGTGCCAGCAGTTTACTTGACAGGAACACTGAAGCTTTCTTT. This codes for CASSLLDRNTEAFF.